This TCR beta chain derives from a study of control samples from healthy donors and cancer patients. Trimming removed 2 bases from V and 10 bases from J; junction bases left unmatched: 8. Germline V gene lookup returns CDR1 MNHNS and CDR2 SASEGT. The CDR3 spans 16 residues. This clone has only a few counts. Profiled with immunoSEQ multiplex PCR; TCRdb holds only in-frame clones, not every one. This sample has over 100,000 clones, with around 92% found just once. The chain recombines TRBV6-1 with TRBJ1-6, with 10 bases that match TRBD1. The receptor's source is a woman under 30 in good health. The specimen was blood. This CDR3 is CASSEYGGTGESPLHF. In nucleotides, the CDR3 is TGTGCCAGCAGTGAATACGGGGGGACAGGGGAATCACCCCTCCACTTT.